This passage covers 7 T cell receptor beta chains from one sample sequenced in a study of blood T cell repertoires in COVID-19 (dated by TCRdb to 2020 to 2021). The library was prepared using the immunoSEQ multiplex PCR assay. This is the immuneACCESS table as TCRdb keeps it, with only in-frame sequences that have V and J called. A part of the clones is gone; compared with another copy, unresolved V genes explain less than half, and the rest is unexplained. The sample profile shows over 200,000 clones; approximately 84% of them were found once. 1.5% to 2% of the sample goes to the ten largest clones. The sequenced material came from peripheral blood. The receptors stem from a man in his forties or fifties with active or convalescent COVID-19.

A note on this clone: This CDR3 is also generated by other DNA sequences in the sample. The chain joins TRBV2 to TRBJ2-7; TRBD2 is a possible D gene (5 bases). The CDR3 totals 12 residues. CDR1 and CDR2 (germline): SNHLY, FYNNEI. V lost 6 bases, J lost 1 base, and 7 bases lay in between. DNA of the CDR3: TGTGCCAGCAGCGGGGATTCCTACGAGCAGTACTTC. Amino acid sequence: CASSGDSYEQYF. The whole variable domain, remainder taken from reference TRBV2 and TRBJ2-7, is EPEVTQTPSHQVTQMGQEVILRCVPISNHLYFYWYRQILGQKVEFLVSFYNNEISEKSEIFDDQFSVERPDGSNFTLKIRSTKLEDSAMYFCASSGDSYEQYFGPGTRLTVT.

This rearrangement joins TRBV25-1 to TRBJ1-1; D possibly corresponds to TRBD1 (6 bases). The V end lost 7 bases, the J end lost 1 base, and 10 bases lay between the germline ends. In germline, CDR1 is MGHDK, CDR2 SYGVNS. The CDR3 has 13 residues. DNA of the CDR3: TGTGCCAGCAAAAGACAGGAGAACACTGAAGCTTTCTTT. It specifies CASKRQENTEAFF. Full variable domain (rest looked up from reference TRBV25-1 and TRBJ1-1): EADIYQTPRYLVIGTGKKITLECSQTMGHDKMYWYQQDPGMELHLIHYSYGVNSTEKGDLSSESTVSRIRTEHFPLTLESARPSHTSQYLCASKRQENTEAFFGQGTRLTVV.

This clone has a single count. The V call is TRBV28, the J call TRBJ1-3; tentatively, D is TRBD1 (6 bases). This CDR3 region has 15 residues. Germline CDR1 MDHEN, CDR2 SYDVKM. V lost 10 bases and J lost 4, with 20 bases in between. CDR3 protein: CATLTQGTAGNTIYF. For the CDR3, the DNA is TGTGCCACCCTTACCCAGGGGACCGCAGGAAACACCATATATTTT.

V gene TRBV18 combines with J gene TRBJ2-2; D may be TRBD1 (6 bases). The germline gives CDR1 KGHSH, CDR2 LQKENI. V lost 5 bases and J 2 bases, leaving 6 bases between the germline ends. The CDR3 runs 13 residues. This chain's CDR3 is CASSGTNTGELFF. For the CDR3, the DNA is TGTGCCAGCTCAGGGACAAACACCGGGGAGCTGTTTTTT. The complete variable domain, with remaining parts taken from reference TRBV18 and TRBJ2-2, reads NAGVMQNPRHLVRRRGQEARLRCSPMKGHSHVYWYRQLPEEGLKFMVYLQKENIIDESGMPKERFSAEFPKEGPSILRIQQVVRGDSAAYFCASSGTNTGELFFGEGSRLTVL.

This chain connects TRBV6-4 to TRBJ1-2; 9 nucleotides match TRBD1. The CDR3 consists of 13 residues. Germline-derived CDR1 and CDR2 are MRHNA and SNTAGT. J was trimmed by 5 bases and V by 4 bases; bases with no gene match: 2. The CDR3 sequence: CASSAGQGYGYTF. CDR3 coding DNA: TGTGCCAGCAGTGCCGGACAGGGGTATGGCTACACCTTC.

The chain carries TRBV7-9 and TRBJ1-1; D remains ambiguous. V lost 0 bases to trimming and J lost 2 bases, with 4 bases between them. The CDR3 has 13 residues. Per the germline V gene, CDR1 is SEHNR and CDR2 is FQNEAQ (reference sequence). This chain's CDR3 is CASSLAANTEAFF. CDR3 DNA: TGTGCCAGCAGCTTAGCGGCTAACACTGAAGCTTTCTTT.

The chain links TRBV14 to TRBJ1-3; D uncertain. Trimming removed 4 bases from V and 3 bases from J, with 10 bases in between. There are 14 residues in the CDR3. CDR1 is SGHDN and CDR2 is FVKESK in the germline V gene. This CDR3 reads CASSPPGGGNTIYF. The CDR3, as DNA: TGTGCCAGCAGCCCCCCCGGTGGTGGAAACACCATATATTTT.